This TCR beta chain is from a study of T-cell reconstitution after alpha-beta-depleted transplantation in children. Points from the study as a whole: It was reported that alpha-beta T cells came from several hundred expanded graft clones (about two months after transplant). At the one-year point after transplant, T-cell counts and TCRbeta diversity were found to come mostly from T cells that had been newly produced.

The CDR3 runs 12 residues. V lost 5 bases and J 6 bases, leaving 11 bases between the germline ends. Preparing the TCRbeta library involved the use of unique molecular identifiers. TCRdb itself ran the PCR reads through MiXCR, one entry per CDR3 protein. Of fewer than 550,000 distinct CDR3 sequences in the sample, about 10% were seen once. Many counts were recorded for this clonotype. The antigen is not known. The input for sequencing was PBMCs, taken before TCRalphabeta/CD19-depleted stem cell transplant. The V gene is TRBV12-3 or TRBV12-4, the J gene TRBJ2-7; D unresolved. The origin of this receptor is a child between 2 and 9 years old with inherited bone marrow failure, due to receive a stem cell transplant. CDR3 protein: CASSRPRSEQYF. CDR3 sequence (DNA): TGTGCCAGCAGTCGTCCGAGGAGCGAGCAGTACTTC.